This T cell receptor beta chain came from a study of memory CD4+ T cells and cytomegalovirus serostatus. Assay used: immunoSEQ multiplex PCR; TCRdb lists only in-frame clones, some missing. The sample records 20,000 to 30,000 clones, approximately 75% being singletons. Single viable CD3+CD4+CD8-CD45RO+ cells were sorted as the memory CD4+ T cells. CMV serostatus came from serum IgG against pp150, pp28, p38, p52. Study-level results: A US-trained random forest predicted CMV serostatus with median AUC around 0.9.

In the case of this clone: Its antigen is still unknown.

Germline V gene lookup returns CDR1 KGHSH and CDR2 LQKENI. V gave up 5 bases and J gave up 0 bases, with 8 bases separating them. The CDR3 covers 14 residues. Sequencing input: memory CD4+ T cells from blood. The chain recombines TRBV18 with TRBJ1-3, with D unclear. This clonotype was obtained from an adult in good health and CMV-seronegative. The CDR3 reads CASSIQASGNTIYF. The DNA of the CDR3 is TGTGCCAGCTCAATCCAAGCCTCTGGAAACACCATATATTTT.